This T cell receptor (beta chain) was identified in a study of T cells in Graves' hyperthyroidism and ophthalmopathy. Background on the study: It was at initial diagnosis, before any treatment, that peripheral blood was collected. Points from the study as a whole: Blood samples included most of the expanded thyroid clonotypes exceeding 0.001.

Trimming cost V 7 bases and J 2 bases, with 27 bases left between them. CDR3 length equals 19 residues. The germline CDR1 and CDR2 sequences are MNHNY and SVGAGI (reference sequence). Newly diagnosed patients aged 18 to 65 had hyperthyroidism of under 2 months' duration. Uncontrolled infections, other autoimmune diseases, pregnancy or lactation led to exclusion of patients. This clonotype appeared a few times. Its antigen remains unidentified. What was amplified from RNA transcripts were TCR beta CDR3 regions. The TCR CDR3 was amplified in a first-round RT-PCR using the HTBI primer set. One entry per CDR3 protein, called by TCRdb with MiXCR from the multiplex PCR reads. The sample contains about 96,000 distinct CDR3 sequences, around 52% of which appear only once.

This rearrangement joins TRBV6-6 to TRBJ1-5; no firm D call. Material: blood. This receptor was identified in a woman between 35 and 50 years old with Graves' hyperthyroidism. This CDR3 is CASTTGIGHRSFGNQPQHF. CDR3 DNA: TGTGCCAGCACCACGGGCATAGGGCACCGGAGTTTTGGCAATCAGCCCCAGCATTTT.